Listed below are T cell receptor beta chains from one sample, sequenced in a study of T cell responses to AZD1222 COVID-19 vaccine. Clones were read by immunoSEQ multiplex PCR, and TCRdb kept only the in-frame ones, dropping some. The sample carries fewer than 150,000 clones, roughly 89% recorded once. This sample comprised peripheral blood, obtained on day 0 of AZD1222 vaccination. The receptor set was obtained from an adult in good health. Both conserved end residues are part of each CDR3. The D gene is left open where the match is weak. The size field is filled for only some rows; it gives once, few, many or a size class.

d_gene: .; abundance: .; j_gene: TRBJ2-7; v_gene: TRBV6-4; CDR3nt: TGTGCCAGCGCCCGGGACTCAGGCTACGAGCAGTACTTC; CDR3aa: CASARDSGYEQYF
d_gene: .; abundance: once; j_gene: TRBJ2-1; v_gene: TRBV6-6; CDR3nt: TGTGCCAGCAGTCCCCTTTCGTTTGGGGCGGGTGGCTACAATGAGCAGTTCTTC; CDR3aa: CASSPLSFGAGGYNEQFF
d_gene: TRBD1; abundance: .; j_gene: TRBJ2-3; v_gene: TRBV10-3; CDR3nt: TGTGCCATAAACGACAGGGGGCCTTCCACAGATACGCAGTATTTT; CDR3aa: CAINDRGPSTDTQYF
d_gene: .; abundance: .; j_gene: TRBJ1-4; v_gene: TRBV7-2; CDR3nt: TGTGCCAGCAGCTTACAAGGAGAAAAACTGTTTTTT; CDR3aa: CASSLQGEKLFF
d_gene: .; abundance: few; j_gene: TRBJ2-2; v_gene: TRBV27; CDR3nt: TGTGCCAGCAGCCACAACACCGGGGAGCTGTTTTTT; CDR3aa: CASSHNTGELFF
d_gene: .; abundance: .; j_gene: TRBJ2-7; v_gene: TRBV28; CDR3nt: TGTGCCAGCACGGGACGCACTTACGAGCAGTACTTC; CDR3aa: CASTGRTYEQYF
d_gene: .; abundance: .; j_gene: TRBJ1-2; v_gene: TRBV14; CDR3nt: TGTGCCAGCAGCCAAGAGGTGTGGCCGGGGGAAGGTGGCTACACCTTC; CDR3aa: CASSQEVWPGEGGYTF
d_gene: .; abundance: .; j_gene: TRBJ1-5; v_gene: TRBV6-5; CDR3nt: TGTGCCAGTAATAGGGTACGGGGCAGCCAGCCCCAGCATTTT; CDR3aa: CASNRVRGSQPQHF
d_gene: .; abundance: .; j_gene: TRBJ2-2; v_gene: TRBV7-6; CDR3nt: TGTGCCAGCAGCTCCCGTTCGTCCGGGGAGCTGTTTTTT; CDR3aa: CASSSRSSGELFF
d_gene: TRBD1; abundance: .; j_gene: TRBJ1-5; v_gene: TRBV5-5; CDR3nt: TGTGCCAGCAGCCAAGGGACAGCCAGCAATCAGCCCCAGCATTTT; CDR3aa: CASSQGTASNQPQHF
d_gene: .; abundance: few; j_gene: TRBJ2-1; v_gene: TRBV5-1; CDR3nt: TGCGCCAGCAGCCCAAGCGGGTATGAGCAGTTCTTC; CDR3aa: CASSPSGYEQFF
d_gene: .; abundance: few; j_gene: TRBJ2-5; v_gene: TRBV2; CDR3nt: TGTGCCAGCAGTGAGGACAGCACGGTCCAGTACTTC; CDR3aa: CASSEDSTVQYF
d_gene: .; abundance: .; j_gene: TRBJ1-1; v_gene: TRBV12-5; CDR3nt: TGTGCTAGTGGGCGGACGGACACTGAAGCTTTCTTT; CDR3aa: CASGRTDTEAFF
d_gene: TRBD1; abundance: .; j_gene: TRBJ1-5; v_gene: TRBV19; CDR3nt: TGTGCCAGTAGTATTGGACAGGGGGGAGATCAGCCCCAGCATTTT; CDR3aa: CASSIGQGGDQPQHF
d_gene: TRBD2; abundance: few; j_gene: TRBJ2-7; v_gene: TRBV6-5; CDR3nt: TGTGCCAGCAGCCGGACTAGCAGTGTCTCCTACGAGCAGTACTTC; CDR3aa: CASSRTSSVSYEQYF
d_gene: .; abundance: .; j_gene: TRBJ1-5; v_gene: TRBV27; CDR3nt: TGTGCCAGCAGTTCTATCCTGAAGGGTTGGATGGATCAGCCCCAGCATTTT; CDR3aa: CASSSILKGWMDQPQHF
d_gene: .; abundance: .; j_gene: TRBJ1-1; v_gene: TRBV11-2; CDR3nt: TGTGCCAGCAGCTTAATAGGGGGGAAAGTAGAAGCTTTCTTT; CDR3aa: CASSLIGGKVEAFF
d_gene: TRBD1; abundance: .; j_gene: TRBJ1-1; v_gene: TRBV5-3; CDR3nt: TGTGCCAGAAGCCGTTACCGGACAGGGAGGGAGAACACTGAAGCTTTCTTT; CDR3aa: CARSRYRTGRENTEAFF
d_gene: .; abundance: once; j_gene: TRBJ1-1; v_gene: TRBV12-3/TRBV12-4; CDR3nt: TGTGCCAGCAGTCCCGTCTGGGTCACTGAAGCTTTCTTT; CDR3aa: CASSPVWVTEAFF
d_gene: .; abundance: .; j_gene: TRBJ2-7; v_gene: TRBV28; CDR3nt: TGTGCCAGCATCGGCGAGACGTCCCACGAGCAGTACTTC; CDR3aa: CASIGETSHEQYF
d_gene: TRBD2; abundance: .; j_gene: TRBJ2-1; v_gene: TRBV5-6; CDR3nt: TGTGCCAGCAGCACCCGAGGACCTAGCGGGAGTGTATACAATGAGCAGTTCTTC; CDR3aa: CASSTRGPSGSVYNEQFF
d_gene: TRBD2; abundance: .; j_gene: TRBJ2-4; v_gene: TRBV5-8; CDR3nt: TGTGCCAGCAGCTGGGGACAGACTAGCGGGCGCCTAAACATTCAGTACTTC; CDR3aa: CASSWGQTSGRLNIQYF
d_gene: TRBD1; abundance: .; j_gene: TRBJ1-2; v_gene: TRBV28; CDR3nt: TGTGCCAGCAGTCTAGGACAGGGTACCTATGGCTACACCTTC; CDR3aa: CASSLGQGTYGYTF
d_gene: .; abundance: once; j_gene: TRBJ2-5; v_gene: TRBV5-1; CDR3nt: TGCGCCAGCAGCCCCGCCTCGACTAGAATAAAAGAGACCCAGTACTTC; CDR3aa: CASSPASTRIKETQYF
d_gene: TRBD1; abundance: once; j_gene: TRBJ1-1; v_gene: TRBV7-9; CDR3nt: TGTGCCAGCAGCTTAGAAGGCTGGACAGGGGGCACTGAAGCTTTCTTT; CDR3aa: CASSLEGWTGGTEAFF
d_gene: .; abundance: .; j_gene: TRBJ1-1; v_gene: TRBV19; CDR3nt: TGTGCCAGTAGTATCCAAAGAGGTCTGGTAGGGATGATGAACACTGAAGCTTTCTTT; CDR3aa: CASSIQRGLVGMMNTEAFF
d_gene: .; abundance: few; j_gene: TRBJ1-1; v_gene: TRBV19; CDR3nt: TGTGCCAGTAGTATGAGGTCCGGGGGCGTTATCACTGAAGCTTTCTTT; CDR3aa: CASSMRSGGVITEAFF
d_gene: .; abundance: .; j_gene: TRBJ1-2; v_gene: TRBV5-1; CDR3nt: TGCGCCAGCACCCCCCTAGGGGACTATGGCTACACCTTC; CDR3aa: CASTPLGDYGYTF
d_gene: .; abundance: .; j_gene: TRBJ1-2; v_gene: TRBV29-1; CDR3nt: TGCAGCGTCGTACCACCAGGGAACTATGGCTACACCTTC; CDR3aa: CSVVPPGNYGYTF
d_gene: .; abundance: .; j_gene: TRBJ1-5; v_gene: TRBV6-5; CDR3nt: TGTGCCAGCAAACCCAATAGCAATCAGCCCCAGCATTTT; CDR3aa: CASKPNSNQPQHF
d_gene: .; abundance: .; j_gene: TRBJ1-2; v_gene: TRBV27; CDR3nt: TGTGCCAGCAGTTCGGTAACGGGGTTCTATGGCTACACCTTC; CDR3aa: CASSSVTGFYGYTF
d_gene: .; abundance: .; j_gene: TRBJ1-1; v_gene: TRBV7-6; CDR3nt: TGTGCCAGCAGCAAGAGTGGTGAGAACACTGAAGCTTTCTTT; CDR3aa: CASSKSGENTEAFF
d_gene: .; abundance: .; j_gene: TRBJ1-1; v_gene: TRBV7-3; CDR3nt: TGTGCCAGCAGTCAAGGGGCCTTGCCCCCTGAAGCTTTCTTT; CDR3aa: CASSQGALPPEAFF
d_gene: .; abundance: .; j_gene: TRBJ1-2; v_gene: TRBV29-1; CDR3nt: TGCAGCGTCTTTCGACTTGGGGGCTACACCTTC; CDR3aa: CSVFRLGGYTF
d_gene: TRBD1; abundance: .; j_gene: TRBJ1-5; v_gene: TRBV24-1; CDR3nt: TGTGCCACCACCCCGACAGGGGACCCTAGCAATCAGCCCCAGCATTTT; CDR3aa: CATTPTGDPSNQPQHF
d_gene: .; abundance: .; j_gene: TRBJ1-2; v_gene: TRBV25-1; CDR3nt: TGTGCCAGCAGTGAGGGTCAGTCCTATGGCTACACCTTC; CDR3aa: CASSEGQSYGYTF
d_gene: .; abundance: .; j_gene: TRBJ1-1; v_gene: TRBV12-5; CDR3nt: TGTGCTAGTGGTCCAAGATGTAGGAACACTGAAGCTTTCTTT; CDR3aa: CASGPRCRNTEAFF
d_gene: .; abundance: .; j_gene: TRBJ2-7; v_gene: TRBV24-1; CDR3nt: TGTGCCACCCGACAGGAACCCTCCTACGAGCAGTACTTC; CDR3aa: CATRQEPSYEQYF